This T cell receptor beta chain was sequenced for a study of cytomegalovirus exposure and HLA in healthy donors. Study findings and constraints: Trimming of TCR beta V- and J-genes showed a link, identified in a later analysis, to a missense DCLRE1C variant. Presence/absence analyses treated sequencing depth as roughly uniform across donors. Per published accounts, TCR beta sequences correctly predicted the HLA-A and HLA-B alleles of most subjects.

Worth noting for this clone: The antigen remains undetermined.

Use of 60 Vbeta and 13 Jbeta primers characterized the PCR. Some clones are missing from TCRdb's copy, which holds only in-frame ones; the method was immunoSEQ multiplex PCR. The table records approximately 220,000 clones, 70% to 80% of them present only once. Trimming removed 10 bases from V and 4 bases from J, with 14 bases in between. From germline, CDR1 is MNHEY and CDR2 SVGAGI. This CDR3 is built from 13 residues. The donors comprised healthy bone marrow donors. The sample comprised PBMCs. The genes are TRBV6-5 and TRBJ2-1, with D tentatively TRBD1 or TRBD2 (5 bases each). The sequence derives from a woman aged 25 to 39 in good health and CMV-seronegative. This CDR3 is CATRAGGYNEQFF. CDR3 coding DNA: TGTGCCACCAGGGCGGGTGGGTACAATGAGCAGTTCTTC.